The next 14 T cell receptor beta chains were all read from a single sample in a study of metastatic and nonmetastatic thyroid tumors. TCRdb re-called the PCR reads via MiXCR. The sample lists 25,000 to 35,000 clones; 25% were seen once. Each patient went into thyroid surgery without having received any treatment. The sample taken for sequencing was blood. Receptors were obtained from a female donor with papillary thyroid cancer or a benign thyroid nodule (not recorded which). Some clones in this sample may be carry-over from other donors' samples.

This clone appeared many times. CDR3 sequence (DNA): TGCGCCAGCAGCTTGGGGGCTGCCGACAATGAGCAGTTCTTC. Protein sequence: CASSLGAADNEQFF. The chain combines TRBV5-1 with TRBJ2-1; no firm D call. Germline V lookup: CDR1 SGHRS, CDR2 YFSETQ. This CDR3 has 14 amino acids. The V and J ends lost 0 bases and 5 bases respectively, with 9 bases between them.

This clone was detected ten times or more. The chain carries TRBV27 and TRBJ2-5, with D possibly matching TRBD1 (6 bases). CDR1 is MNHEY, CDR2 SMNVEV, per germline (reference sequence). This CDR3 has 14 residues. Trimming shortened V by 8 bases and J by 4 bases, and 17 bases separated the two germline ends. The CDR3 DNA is TGTGCCAGCCGAAACGACAGGTATTCAGAGACCCAGTACTTC. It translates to CASRNDRYSETQYF.

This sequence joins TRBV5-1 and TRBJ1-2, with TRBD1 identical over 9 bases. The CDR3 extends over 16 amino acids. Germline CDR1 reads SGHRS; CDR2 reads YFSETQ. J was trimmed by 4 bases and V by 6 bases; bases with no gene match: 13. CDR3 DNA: TGCGCCAGCACCCCTTACTACGGGGACAGGGCCTATGGCTACACCTTC. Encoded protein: CASTPYYGDRAYGYTF. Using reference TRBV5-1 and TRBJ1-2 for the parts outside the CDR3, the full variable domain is KAGVTQTPRYLIKTRGQQVTLSCSPISGHRSVSWYQQTPGQGLQFLFEYFSETQRNKGNFPGRFSGRQFSNSRSEMNVSTLELGDSALYLCASTPYYGDRAYGYTFGSGTRLTVV.

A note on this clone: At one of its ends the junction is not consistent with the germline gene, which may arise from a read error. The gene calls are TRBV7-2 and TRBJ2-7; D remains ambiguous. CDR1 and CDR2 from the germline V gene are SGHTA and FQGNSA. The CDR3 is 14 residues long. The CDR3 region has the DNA TGTGCCAGCAGGTCCCTTGACGCCTCCCACGAGCAGTACTTC. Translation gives CASRSLDASHEQYF.

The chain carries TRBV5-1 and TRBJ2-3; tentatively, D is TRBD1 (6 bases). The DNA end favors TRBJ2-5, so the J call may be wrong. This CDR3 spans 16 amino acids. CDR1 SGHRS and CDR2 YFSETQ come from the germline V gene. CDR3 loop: CASIRSSGVNWETQYF. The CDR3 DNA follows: TGCGCCAGCATCCGCTCCTCAGGGGTGAACTGGGAGACCCAGTACTTC.

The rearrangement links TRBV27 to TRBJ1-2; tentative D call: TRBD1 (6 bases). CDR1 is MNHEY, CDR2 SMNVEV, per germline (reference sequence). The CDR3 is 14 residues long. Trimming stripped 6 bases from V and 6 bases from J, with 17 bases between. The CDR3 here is CASRDTGRNNGYTF. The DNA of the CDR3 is TGTGCCAGCAGAGACACAGGGCGGAACAATGGCTACACCTTC.

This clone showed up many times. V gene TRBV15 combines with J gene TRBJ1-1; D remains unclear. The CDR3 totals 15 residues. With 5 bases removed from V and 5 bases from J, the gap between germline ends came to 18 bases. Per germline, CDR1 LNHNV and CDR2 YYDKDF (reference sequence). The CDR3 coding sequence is TGTGCCACCAGCGCAACGATCAATGGTAGGACTGAAGCTTTCTTT. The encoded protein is CATSATINGRTEAFF.

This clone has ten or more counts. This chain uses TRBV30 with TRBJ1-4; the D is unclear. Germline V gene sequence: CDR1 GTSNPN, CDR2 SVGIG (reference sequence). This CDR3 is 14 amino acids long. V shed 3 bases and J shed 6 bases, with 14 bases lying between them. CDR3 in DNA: TGTGCCTGGAGGATGCGGGAAGATCATGAAAAACTGTTTTTT. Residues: CAWRMREDHEKLFF. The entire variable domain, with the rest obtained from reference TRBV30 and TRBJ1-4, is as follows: SQTIHQWPATLVQPVGSPLSLECTVEGTSNPNLYWYRQAAGRGLQLLFYSVGIGQISSEVPQNLSASRPQDRQFILSSKKLLLSDSGFYLCAWRMREDHEKLFFGSGTQLSVL.

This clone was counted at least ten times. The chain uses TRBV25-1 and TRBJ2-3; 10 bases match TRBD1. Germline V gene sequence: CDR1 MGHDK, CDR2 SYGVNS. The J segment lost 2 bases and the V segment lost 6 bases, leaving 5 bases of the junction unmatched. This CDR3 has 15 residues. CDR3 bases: TGTGCCAGCAGCGGACAGGGGGAGCCCACAGATACGCAGTATTTT. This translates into CASSGQGEPTDTQYF.

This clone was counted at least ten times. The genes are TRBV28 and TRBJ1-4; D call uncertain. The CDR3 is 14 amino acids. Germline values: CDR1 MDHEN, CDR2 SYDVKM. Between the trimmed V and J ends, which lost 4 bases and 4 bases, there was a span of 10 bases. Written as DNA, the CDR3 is TGTGCCAGCAGTTCACACGGGGATAATGAAAAACTGTTTTTT. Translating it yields CASSSHGDNEKLFF.

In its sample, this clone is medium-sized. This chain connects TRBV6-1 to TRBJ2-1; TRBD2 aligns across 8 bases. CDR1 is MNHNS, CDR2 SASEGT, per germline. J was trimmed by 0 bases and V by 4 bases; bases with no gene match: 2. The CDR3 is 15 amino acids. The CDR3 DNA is TGTGCCAGCAGTGTTGCGGGGGGCTCCTACAATGAGCAGTTCTTC. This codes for CASSVAGGSYNEQFF.

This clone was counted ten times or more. As DNA, the CDR3 is TGTGCCAGCAGCTTGGCCGGGACAGGGGGTTACAATGAGCAGTTCTTC. Its protein is CASSLAGTGGYNEQFF. This chain connects TRBV5-4 to TRBJ2-1; 11 bases map to TRBD1. The trim removed 0 bases at V and 4 bases at J, leaving 3 bases unmatched. The CDR3 contains 16 residues. CDR1 and CDR2 (germline): SGHNT, YYREEE (reference sequence).

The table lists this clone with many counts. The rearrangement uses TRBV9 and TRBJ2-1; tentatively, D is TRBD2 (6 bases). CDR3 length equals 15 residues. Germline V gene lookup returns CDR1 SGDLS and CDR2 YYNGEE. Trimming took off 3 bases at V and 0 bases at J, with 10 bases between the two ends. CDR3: CASSGGTFSYNEQFF. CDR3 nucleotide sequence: TGTGCCAGCAGCGGGGGGACTTTCTCCTACAATGAGCAGTTCTTC.

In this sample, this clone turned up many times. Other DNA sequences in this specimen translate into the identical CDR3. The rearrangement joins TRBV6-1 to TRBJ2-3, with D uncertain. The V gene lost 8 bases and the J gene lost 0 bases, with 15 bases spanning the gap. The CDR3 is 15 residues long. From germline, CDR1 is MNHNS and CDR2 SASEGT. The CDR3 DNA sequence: TGTGCCAGCGTATCAACGGGCCCTAGCACAGATACGCAGTATTTT. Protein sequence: CASVSTGPSTDTQYF.